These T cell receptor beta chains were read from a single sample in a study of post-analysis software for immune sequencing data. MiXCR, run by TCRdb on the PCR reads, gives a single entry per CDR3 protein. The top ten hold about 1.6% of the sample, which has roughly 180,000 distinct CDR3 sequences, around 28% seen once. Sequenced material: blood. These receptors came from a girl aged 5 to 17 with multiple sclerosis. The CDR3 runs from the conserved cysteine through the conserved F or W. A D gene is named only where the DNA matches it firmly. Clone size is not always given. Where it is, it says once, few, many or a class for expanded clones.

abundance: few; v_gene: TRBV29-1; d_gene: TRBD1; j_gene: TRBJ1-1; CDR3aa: CSGRDSGDTEAFF; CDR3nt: TGCAGCGGTAGGGACAGCGGCGACACTGAAGCTTTCTTT
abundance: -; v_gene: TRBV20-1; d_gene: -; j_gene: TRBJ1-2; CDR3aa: CSALGYLGFYGYTF; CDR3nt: TGCAGTGCTCTGGGGTACCTAGGGTTCTATGGCTACACCTTC
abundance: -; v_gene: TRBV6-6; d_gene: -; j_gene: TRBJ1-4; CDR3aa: CASSYDAGRSTNEKLFF; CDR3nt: TGTGCCAGCAGTTACGATGCAGGACGTTCAACTAATGAAAAACTGTTTTTT
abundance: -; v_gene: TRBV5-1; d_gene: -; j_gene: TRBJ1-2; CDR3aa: CASSSPGRDYGYTF; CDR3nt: TGCGCCAGCAGCTCGCCGGGACGTGACTATGGCTACACCTTC
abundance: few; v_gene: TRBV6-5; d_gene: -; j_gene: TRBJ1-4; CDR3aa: CASSSQTGLEKRFF; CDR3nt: TGTGCCAGCAGTTCCCAGACAGGCCTTGAAAAACGGTTTTTT
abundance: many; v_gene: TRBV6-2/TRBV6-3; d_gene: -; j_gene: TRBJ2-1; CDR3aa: CASSYVALDEQFF; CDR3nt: TGTGCCAGCAGTTACGTGGCTCTAGATGAGCAGTTCTTC
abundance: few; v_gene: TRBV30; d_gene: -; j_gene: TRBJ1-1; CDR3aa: CAWSARQGRTEAFF; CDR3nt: TGTGCCTGGAGTGCCCGTCAGGGGAGGACTGAAGCTTTCTTT
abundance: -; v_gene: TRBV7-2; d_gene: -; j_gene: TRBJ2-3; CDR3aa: CASSLPREITSTDTQYF; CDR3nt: TGTGCCAGCAGCTTACCCCGGGAAATAACTAGCACAGATACGCAGTATTTT
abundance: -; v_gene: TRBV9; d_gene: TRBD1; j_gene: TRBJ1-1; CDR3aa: CASGTGGYTEAFF; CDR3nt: TGTGCCAGTGGGACAGGGGGTTACACTGAAGCTTTCTTT
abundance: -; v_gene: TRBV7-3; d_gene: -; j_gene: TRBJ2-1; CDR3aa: CVSSLSPGRSYNEQFF; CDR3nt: TGTGTCAGCAGCTTATCGCCGGGGAGGTCCTACAATGAGCAGTTCTTC
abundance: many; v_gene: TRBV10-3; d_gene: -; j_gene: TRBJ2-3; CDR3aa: CAITSGGKGTDTQYF; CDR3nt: TGTGCCATCACCTCAGGGGGGAAGGGGACAGATACGCAGTATTTT
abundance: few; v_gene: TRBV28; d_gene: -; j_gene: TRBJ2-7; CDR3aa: CASSFTGQLTYEQYF; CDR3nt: TGTGCCAGCAGTTTTACGGGGCAGCTCACCTACGAGCAGTACTTC
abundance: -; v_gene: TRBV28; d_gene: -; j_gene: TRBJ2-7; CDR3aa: CASSPPGDRDYEQYF; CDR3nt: TGTGCCAGCAGTCCCCCAGGGGACCGCGACTACGAGCAGTACTTC
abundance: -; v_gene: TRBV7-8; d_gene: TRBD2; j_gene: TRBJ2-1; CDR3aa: CASSYLAERNEQFF; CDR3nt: TGTGCCAGCAGCTACCTAGCGGAGCGCAATGAGCAGTTCTTC
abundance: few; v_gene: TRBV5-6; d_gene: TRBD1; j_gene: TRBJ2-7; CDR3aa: CASSLTGTGLYEQYF; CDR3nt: TGTGCCAGCAGTCTGACCGGGACAGGATTATACGAGCAGTACTTC
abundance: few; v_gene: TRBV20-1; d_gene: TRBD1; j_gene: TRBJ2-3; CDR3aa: CSSPGQAWGGTDTQYF; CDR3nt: TGCAGTTCACCGGGACAGGCATGGGGAGGCACAGATACGCAGTATTTT
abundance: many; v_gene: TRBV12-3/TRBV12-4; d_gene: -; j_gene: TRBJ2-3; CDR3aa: CASSFTYSTDTQYF; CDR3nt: TGTGCCAGCAGTTTTACCTACAGCACAGATACGCAGTATTTT
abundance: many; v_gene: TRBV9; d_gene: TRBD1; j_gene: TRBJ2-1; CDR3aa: CASSVATGGGSYNEQFF; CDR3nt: TGTGCCAGCAGCGTAGCTACAGGGGGAGGCTCCTACAATGAGCAGTTCTTC
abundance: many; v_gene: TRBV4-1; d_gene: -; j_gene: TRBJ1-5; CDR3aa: CASSPVLSQPQHF; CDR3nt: TGCGCCAGCAGCCCTGTACTCAGTCAGCCCCAGCATTTT
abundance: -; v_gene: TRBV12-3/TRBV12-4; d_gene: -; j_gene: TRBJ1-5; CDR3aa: CASSFNGNNQPQHF; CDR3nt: TGTGCCAGCAGTTTCAACGGCAACAATCAGCCCCAGCATTTT
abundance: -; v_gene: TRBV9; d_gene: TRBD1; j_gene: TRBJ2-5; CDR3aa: CASSPGGSGETQYF; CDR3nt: TGTGCCAGCAGCCCAGGGGGATCGGGGGAGACCCAGTACTTC
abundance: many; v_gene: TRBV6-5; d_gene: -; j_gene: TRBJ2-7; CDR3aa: CASSQGGGPYEQYF; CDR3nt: TGTGCCAGCAGCCAAGGGGGAGGGCCCTACGAGCAGTACTTC
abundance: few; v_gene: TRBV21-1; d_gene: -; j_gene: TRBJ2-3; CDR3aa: CASSSHLGWSGSTDTQYF; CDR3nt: TGTGCCAGCAGCAGTCATCTGGGGTGGTCAGGGTCCACAGATACGCAGTATTTT
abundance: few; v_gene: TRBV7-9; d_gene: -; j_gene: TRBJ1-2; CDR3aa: CASSARRGYTF; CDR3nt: TGTGCCAGCAGCGCCCGGCGTGGCTACACCTTC
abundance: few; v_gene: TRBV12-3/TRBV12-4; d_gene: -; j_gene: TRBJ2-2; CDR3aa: CASSLAVPTGELFF; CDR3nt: TGTGCCAGCAGCTTAGCGGTCCCCACCGGGGAGCTGTTTTTT
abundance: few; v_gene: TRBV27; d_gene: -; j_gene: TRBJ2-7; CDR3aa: CASSLFVGGSYEQYF; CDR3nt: TGTGCCAGCAGTTTATTTGTTGGGGGCTCCTACGAGCAGTACTTC
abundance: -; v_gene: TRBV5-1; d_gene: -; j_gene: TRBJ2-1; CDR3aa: CASSFLGLEQFF; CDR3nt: TGCGCCAGCAGCTTTTTGGGACTCGAGCAGTTCTTC
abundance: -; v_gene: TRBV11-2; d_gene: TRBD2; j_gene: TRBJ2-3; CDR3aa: CASSWSGRRSTDTQYF; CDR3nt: TGTGCCAGCAGTTGGAGCGGGAGGCGTAGCACAGATACGCAGTATTTT
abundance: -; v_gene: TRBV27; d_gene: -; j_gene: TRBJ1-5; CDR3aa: CASSAQRGGNQPQHF; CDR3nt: TGTGCCAGCAGCGCCCAGCGGGGGGGCAATCAGCCCCAGCATTTT
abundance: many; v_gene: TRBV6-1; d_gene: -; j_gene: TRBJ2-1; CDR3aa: CASSPRRRYYNEQFF; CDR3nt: TGTGCCAGCAGTCCCCGACGAAGGTACTACAATGAGCAGTTCTTC
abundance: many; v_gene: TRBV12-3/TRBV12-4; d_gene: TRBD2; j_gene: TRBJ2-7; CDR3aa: CASSLSLGALAGGNYEQYF; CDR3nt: TGTGCCAGCAGTTTGTCCCTCGGGGCATTAGCGGGAGGGAACTACGAGCAGTACTTC
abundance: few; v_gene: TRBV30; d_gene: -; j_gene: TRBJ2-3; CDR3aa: CAWSNQRGTQYF; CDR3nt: TGTGCCTGGAGTAACCAAAGGGGTACGCAGTATTTT
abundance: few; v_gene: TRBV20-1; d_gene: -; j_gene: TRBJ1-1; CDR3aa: CSARDTIGAPEAFF; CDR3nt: TGCAGTGCTAGAGATACCATAGGTGCACCTGAAGCTTTCTTT
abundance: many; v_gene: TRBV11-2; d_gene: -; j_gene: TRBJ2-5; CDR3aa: CASTAMTSGVETQYF; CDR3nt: TGTGCCAGCACCGCTATGACGTCAGGGGTGGAGACCCAGTACTTC
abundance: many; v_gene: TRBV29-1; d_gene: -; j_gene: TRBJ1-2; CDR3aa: CSVEEAGYGYTF; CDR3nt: TGCAGCGTTGAAGAAGCGGGATATGGCTACACCTTC
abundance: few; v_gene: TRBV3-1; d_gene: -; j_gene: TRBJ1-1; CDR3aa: CASSQDIGVGNTEAFF; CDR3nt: TGTGCCAGCAGCCAAGATATTGGGGTAGGGAACACTGAAGCTTTCTTT
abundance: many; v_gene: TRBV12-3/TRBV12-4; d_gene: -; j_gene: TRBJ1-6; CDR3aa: CASSLPDRPLHF; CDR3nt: TGTGCCAGCAGTCTACCCGATAGACCCCTCCACTTT
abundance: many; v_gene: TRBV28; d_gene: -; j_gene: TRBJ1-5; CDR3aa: CASSPWGQPQHF; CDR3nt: TGTGCCAGCAGTCCTTGGGGACAGCCCCAGCATTTT
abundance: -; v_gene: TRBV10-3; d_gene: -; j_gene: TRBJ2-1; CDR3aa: CAISESPGKETQFF; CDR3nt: TGCGCCATCAGTGAGTCGCCGGGGAAGGAGACCCAGTTCTTC
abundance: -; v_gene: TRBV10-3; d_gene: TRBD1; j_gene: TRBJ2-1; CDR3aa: CAISASGGSNEQFF; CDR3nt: TGTGCCATCAGTGCCTCAGGGGGATCCAATGAGCAGTTCTTC
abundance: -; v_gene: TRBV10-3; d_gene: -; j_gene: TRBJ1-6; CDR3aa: CAISESHPRAYNSPLHF; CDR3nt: TGTGCCATCAGTGAGTCCCATCCACGGGCCTATAATTCACCCCTCCACTTT
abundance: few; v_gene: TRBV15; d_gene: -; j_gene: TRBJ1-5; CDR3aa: CATSKADPYQPQHF; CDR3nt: TGTGCCACCAGCAAGGCGGACCCATATCAGCCCCAGCATTTT
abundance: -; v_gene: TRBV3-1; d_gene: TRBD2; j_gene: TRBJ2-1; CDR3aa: CASSQNRPPGLAYNEQFF; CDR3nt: TGTGCCAGCAGCCAAAATCGTCCCCCGGGACTAGCTTACAATGAGCAGTTCTTC
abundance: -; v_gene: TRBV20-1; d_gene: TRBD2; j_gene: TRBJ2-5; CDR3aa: CSASPGLARETQYF; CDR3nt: TGCAGTGCTAGCCCGGGACTAGCGCGAGAGACCCAGTACTTC
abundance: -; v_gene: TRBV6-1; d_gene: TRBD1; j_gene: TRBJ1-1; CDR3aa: CASSHPSTTTGTGGLSTEAFF; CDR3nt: TGTGCCAGCAGCCACCCTTCGACGACGACCGGGACAGGGGGCTTGAGCACTGAAGCTTTCTTT
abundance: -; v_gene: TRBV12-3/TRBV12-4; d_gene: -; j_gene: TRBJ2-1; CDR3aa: CASRNSGYNEQFF; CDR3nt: TGTGCCAGCAGGAACTCAGGTTACAATGAGCAGTTCTTC
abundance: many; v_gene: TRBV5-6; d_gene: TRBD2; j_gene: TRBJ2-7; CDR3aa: CASSSPTGTSGSLSYEQYF; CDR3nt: TGTGCCAGCAGCTCACCAACCGGGACTAGCGGGAGTTTATCCTACGAGCAGTACTTC
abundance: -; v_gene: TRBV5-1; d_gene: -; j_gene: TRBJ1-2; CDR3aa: CASSSSSLSNYGYTF; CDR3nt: TGCGCCAGCAGCTCATCCAGCTTGAGTAACTATGGCTACACCTTC